This entry features one TCR beta chain sequence. Its specificity is unknown. This entry comes from a study of vaccination and CD4 T cells after COVID-19. Study details: Overlapping spike peptides from SARS-CoV-2, HCoV-NL63, HCoV-OC43 and HCoV-229E served to stimulate the cells. The study, taken as a whole, reports: Among convalescent patients, a median 86.3% of reactive clones emerged only after vaccination.

Treatment of the sample: roughly 10-day PBMC culture with coronavirus spike peptide pools or control peptides (ViraFEST assay). Before the COVID-19 pandemic (2011-2018), CD4+ T cells were obtained from the unexposed donor. Once peptide pools had expanded antigen-specific T cells, ViraFEST sequenced TCRs. Where cells permitted, unexposed-donor CD4+ T cells were probed with SARS-CoV-2 S/N and four cold-coronavirus spikes. Scientists ran DNA taken from cultured CD4+ T cells through the Oncomine TCR Beta short-read assay for sequencing. From the PCR reads, TCRdb called clonotypes with MiXCR, one entry per CDR3 protein. This sample has about 4,000 distinct CDR3 sequences, with roughly 25% found just once. V gave up 3 bases and J gave up 1 base, with 4 bases separating them. This CDR3 comprises 14 residues. Germline V gene lookup returns CDR1 MGHRA and CDR2 YSYEKL.

The TCR sequence derives from a human donor in good health. The V call is TRBV4-1, the J call TRBJ2-6; D remains unclear. Sequencing input: CD4+ T cells from blood, cultured in vitro. The CDR3 region is CASSQSSGANVLTF. The CDR3, as DNA: TGCGCCAGCAGCCAGTCTTCTGGGGCCAACGTCCTGACTTTC.